This T cell receptor (beta chain) was observed in a study of OX40 agonist ivuxolimab in advanced cancers. Study-wide context: Partial responses were observed in three patients, of whom one had hepatocellular carcinoma and two had cutaneous melanoma.

Data came from immunoSEQ multiplex PCR; TCRdb stores just in-frame clones and leaves some out. The table has some 99,000 clones, roughly 83% seen once. V trimming: 5 bases; J trimming: 1 base; junction bases outside the gene matches: 8. The CDR3 runs to 15 residues. Germline loops: CDR1 SGHTA, CDR2 FQGNSA. In regard to this clone: Its antigen is as yet unknown. Other DNA sequences of this sample code for an identical CDR3.

Study results and caveats: Partial responders dosed at 0.1-3.0 mg/kg displayed clonal expansion ranking among the lowest. Expanded clones belonging to CD8+ T cells outnumbered, on average, those of CD4+.

The clonotype comes from an adult with an advanced solid tumor such as melanoma, head and neck, liver or kidney cancer. The sequencing used CD4+ or CD8+ T cells sorted from blood, collected in a trial of the OX40 agonist ivuxolimab. The chain joins TRBV7-2 to TRBJ2-7, with 7 bases fitting TRBD1. The CDR3 region is CASSINRGSSYEQYF. The CDR3 DNA reads TGTGCCAGCAGCATCAACAGGGGTTCTTCCTACGAGCAGTACTTC.